The 6 T cell receptor beta chains below were found in one sample sequenced in a study of cytomegalovirus exposure and HLA in healthy donors. The study ran its PCR with 60 Vbeta and 13 Jbeta primers. The table came from immunoSEQ multiplex PCR; TCRdb's copy has only in-frame clones and leaves some out. The sample records approximately 220,000 clones, more than 75% being singletons. Sequenced material: PBMCs. These TCRs come from a man between 40 and 49 years old in good health and CMV-seropositive.

J is TRBJ1-5 and V is TRBV4-2, with D possibly being TRBD1 (6 bases). Trimming removed 4 bases at V and 5 bases at J, with 18 bases between. The CDR3 has 16 residues. Germline CDR1 LGHNA, CDR2 YNFKEQ. The CDR3 loop reads CASSLHYGAGDQPQHF. CDR3 DNA sequence: TGTGCCAGCAGCCTCCACTACGGGGCAGGGGATCAGCCCCAGCATTTT.

This rearrangement joins TRBV6-6 to TRBJ2-1; tentatively, D is TRBD1 (5 bases). The CDR3 loop spans 12 amino acids. Germline CDR1 reads MNHNY; CDR2 reads SVGAGI (reference sequence). Trimming pared 6 bases from V and 8 bases from J, leaving 11 bases between. This CDR3 reads CASRDTSDEQFF. CDR3 nucleotide sequence: TGTGCCAGCAGGGACACATCCGATGAGCAGTTCTTC.

The chain has TRBV5-1 and TRBJ2-1; 7 bases are shared with TRBD1. The CDR3 length is 16 residues. V lost 0 bases and J lost 1; bases outside the gene matches: 4. Germline CDR1 is SGHRS and CDR2 is YFSETQ. This chain's CDR3 is CASSLGYRGSYNEQFF. The DNA of the CDR3 is TGCGCCAGCAGCTTGGGGTACAGGGGTTCCTACAATGAGCAGTTCTTC.

This rearrangement joins TRBV19 to TRBJ2-4; 7 bases match TRBD1. J gave up 0 bases and V 5 bases, and 10 bases lay outside the gene matches. Germline CDR1 is LNHDA and CDR2 is SQIVND (reference sequence). The CDR3 has 17 residues. The CDR3 reads CASSRSADRTAKNIQYF. Here the CDR3 DNA reads TGTGCCAGTAGTCGATCCGCGGACAGGACAGCCAAAAACATTCAGTACTTC.

The rearrangement uses TRBV18 and TRBJ1-1; weak D call: TRBD1 (5 bases). The CDR3 length is 17 residues. Germline V gene sequence: CDR1 KGHSH, CDR2 LQKENI. Trimming left V 3 bases short and J 11 bases short, with 28 bases between. The CDR3 sequence: CASSPNQLVDSLEEAFF. DNA for the CDR3: TGTGCCAGCTCACCGAATCAGTTGGTTGACAGCCTCGAAGAGGCTTTCTTT.

In its sample, this clone was seen once. The V gene is TRBV5-1, the J gene TRBJ2-1; 14 positions agree with TRBD2. Trimming cost V 0 bases and J 9 bases; bases outside gene matches: 11. CDR3 length: 18 residues. Looked up from germline, CDR1 is SGHRS and CDR2 is YFSETQ. CDR3: CASSLGPAGTSGSSEQFF. The CDR3 DNA reads TGCGCCAGCAGCTTGGGCCCAGCCGGGACTAGCGGGAGCTCTGAGCAGTTCTTC.